Below, 8 T cell receptor beta chains from the same sample are listed, as sequenced in a study of shared clonotypes between healthy human individuals. Assay used: immunoSEQ multiplex PCR; TCRdb lists only in-frame clones, some missing. The sample has hundreds of thousands of clones; roughly 70% are singletons. What was sequenced was memory CD4+ T cells sorted from blood. Subset reported: CD45RA-negative fraction. Receptor source: a woman in her 30s in good health.

The V and J genes are TRBV18 and TRBJ2-3, with D possibly being TRBD1 (7 bases). V dropped 3 bases and J dropped 2 bases, with 12 bases sitting between them. The CDR3 is 15 amino acids. Germline CDR1 and CDR2: KGHSH and LQKENI. The CDR3 here is CASSPAGQHTDTQYF. The CDR3 DNA reads TGTGCCAGCTCACCCGCGGGACAGCACACAGATACGCAGTATTTT.

This chain connects TRBV19 to TRBJ2-1, with 10 bases identical to TRBD2. Germline V gene data show CDR1 as LNHDA and CDR2 as SQIVND (reference sequence). This CDR3 comprises 15 residues. J lost 3 bases, V lost 5 bases, and 4 bases had no gene match. The CDR3 spells CASSVSSGGYNEQFF. In DNA form, the CDR3 reads TGTGCCAGTAGTGTATCTAGCGGGGGCTACAATGAGCAGTTCTTC.

CDR3 nucleotide sequence: TGTGCCTGGAGTTCGACCGGGACAGGGGGCTACGAGCAGTACTTC. Encoded protein: CAWSSTGTGGYEQYF. This sequence joins TRBV30 and TRBJ2-5; the match to TRBD1 covers 11 bases. The J call is uncertain, as TRBJ2-7 better fits the DNA end. CDR1 and CDR2 from the germline V gene are GTSNPN and SVGIG (reference sequence). There are 15 residues in the CDR3.

The chain couples TRBV28 to TRBJ2-3; tentatively, D is TRBD2 (5 bases). Germline V gene sequence: CDR1 MDHEN, CDR2 SYDVKM. The germline V and J ends were trimmed by 8 bases and 2 bases, with 14 bases remaining between them. There are 14 residues in the CDR3. The CDR3 DNA sequence: TGTGCCAGCCTGAGGGCAGCGAACACAGATACGCAGTATTTT. Its translation: CASLRAANTDTQYF.

This chain uses TRBV28 with TRBJ2-2, with D unresolved. The CDR3 sequence is 14 residues long. Between the trimmed V and J ends, which lost 6 bases and 3 bases, there was a span of 11 bases. The germline V gene encodes CDR1 MDHEN and CDR2 SYDVKM. The CDR3: CASRGAADTGELFF. CDR3 DNA sequence: TGTGCCAGCAGGGGCGCGGCGGACACCGGGGAGCTGTTTTTT.

CDR3 DNA: TGTGCCAGCAGTGAACTCCGAAATGAAGCTTTCTTT. Encoded protein: CASSELRNEAFF. V and J are TRBV6-1 and TRBJ1-1, with D unresolved. Deletions cut 2 bases from V and 7 bases from J, with 8 bases between. Germline CDR1 is MNHNS and CDR2 is SASEGT. CDR3 length: 12 residues.

The genes are TRBV30 and TRBJ1-2; D gene ambiguous. The germline gives CDR1 GTSNPN, CDR2 SVGIG (reference sequence). Trimming removed 0 bases at V and 8 bases at J, with 13 bases between. CDR3 length: 13 amino acids. The CDR3 region has the DNA TGTGCCTGGAGTGTAGCGGACCAGAGAGGCTACACCTTC. Translation gives CAWSVADQRGYTF.

This clone was detected only once. The V and J genes are TRBV5-6 and TRBJ2-3; 8 bases fit TRBD2. Germline lookup yields CDR1 SGHDT and CDR2 YYEEEE. Unmatched junction bases numbered 9, after V lost 3 bases and J lost 3 bases. The CDR3 spans 16 residues. The CDR3 DNA reads as TGTGCCAGCAGCTATCTTCCCGGACTAGCAACAGATACGCAGTATTTT. As protein: CASSYLPGLATDTQYF. Using reference TRBV5-6 and TRBJ2-3 for the parts outside the CDR3, the full variable domain is DAGVTQSPTHLIKTRGQQVTLRCSPKSGHDTVSWYQQALGQGPQFIFQYYEEEERQRGNFPDRFSGHQFPNYSSELNVNALLLGDSALYLCASSYLPGLATDTQYFGPGTRLTVL.